These 16 T cell receptor beta chains share one sample of origin, sequenced in a study of T cells in Graves' hyperthyroidism and ophthalmopathy. RNA transcripts served as the template for amplifying TCR beta CDR3 regions. The HTBI set primed first-round TCR CDR3 RT-PCR. TCRdb re-called the multiplex PCR reads with MiXCR, one entry per CDR3 protein. This sample carries under 700,000 distinct CDR3 sequences, around 17% of them seen once, and the ten largest clones take under 20%. Sequencing was done on a sample of blood. Source of these receptors: a woman aged 18-29 years with Graves' hyperthyroidism.

The chain employs TRBV15 and TRBJ2-2; D gene ambiguous. The CDR3 loop spans 17 amino acids. Germline loops: CDR1 LNHNV, CDR2 YYDKDF (reference sequence). V lost 0 bases and J 3 bases, leaving 14 bases between the germline ends. This CDR3 reads CATSREREVRYTGELFF. The CDR3 DNA is TGTGCCACCAGCAGAGAGAGAGAGGTCAGGTACACCGGGGAGCTGTTTTTT.

This clonotype was seen at least ten times. The chain recombines TRBV20-1 with TRBJ2-3; no clear D gene. Trimming pared 0 bases from V and 5 bases from J, leaving 6 bases between. From germline, CDR1 is DFQATT and CDR2 SNEGSKA (reference sequence). The CDR3 runs to 12 residues. The CDR3, as DNA: TGCAGTGCTAGAGATAAAAGAGATACGCAGTATTTT. This sequence encodes CSARDKRDTQYF.

This clonotype was counted ten times or more. The chain recombines TRBV20-1 with TRBJ2-7, with a tentative D call TRBD2 (5 bases). Trimming pared 2 bases from V and 3 bases from J, leaving 14 bases between. This CDR3 region has 14 residues. CDR1 and CDR2 from the germline V gene are DFQATT and SNEGSKA (reference sequence). The CDR3 spells CSARTGGGYYEQYF. CDR3 DNA: TGCAGTGCTAGAACCGGCGGCGGGTACTACGAGCAGTACTTC.

The chain carries TRBV24-1 and TRBJ2-7, with 7 bases lining up with TRBD1. The length of the CDR3 is 15 residues. Germline V CDR1 and CDR2: KGHDR, SFDVKD. Unmatched junction bases numbered 5, after V lost 2 bases and J lost 2 bases. The CDR3 DNA is TGTGCCACCAGTGATTCCGGGACAGCCGCCTACGAGCAGTACTTC. Translated, it gives CATSDSGTAAYEQYF.

This clonotype was counted at least ten times. This rearrangement joins TRBV7-9 to TRBJ1-2; 7 bases agree with TRBD1. Looked up from germline, CDR1 is SEHNR and CDR2 is FQNEAQ (reference sequence). Trimming took 1 base from V and 5 from J; bases not matched to a gene: 7. This CDR3 is built from 15 residues. CDR3 sequence: CASSLVSGQPYGYTF. In nucleotides, the CDR3 is TGTGCCAGCAGCTTAGTTTCGGGACAGCCTTATGGCTACACCTTC. Together with reference TRBV7-9 and TRBJ1-2, the CDR3 gives the full variable domain: DTGVSQNPRHKITKRGQNVTFRCDPISEHNRLYWYRQTLGQGPEFLTYFQNEAQLEKSRLLSDRFSAERPKGSFSTLEIQRTEQGDSAMYLCASSLVSGQPYGYTFGSGTRLTVV.

This sequence joins TRBV29-1 and TRBJ1-2; 8 bases are a match to TRBD1. The CDR3 is made up of 13 amino acids. Trimming at V came to 2 bases and at J to 7 bases, leaving 6 bases not matched to a gene. Germline CDR1 SQVTM, CDR2 ANQGSEA. CDR3 DNA: TGCAGCGTTGAAAGGGCGGACAGGGCTGGCTACACCTTC. Protein: CSVERADRAGYTF.

This chain joins TRBV5-1 and TRBJ2-7; TRBD2 might be the D (7 bases). The CDR3 runs 16 residues. V lost 0 bases and J 6 bases, leaving 19 bases between the germline ends. Germline V lookup: CDR1 SGHRS, CDR2 YFSETQ. The chain's CDR3 is CASSLGGGRPFSEQYF. The CDR3 nucleotides read TGCGCCAGCAGCTTGGGGGGGGGCCGTCCGTTTTCCGAGCAGTACTTC.

Many counts were recorded for this clonotype. The rearrangement links TRBV3-1 to TRBJ2-1; D gene uncertain. This CDR3 has 14 residues. Between the trimmed V and J ends, which lost 0 bases and 5 bases, there was a span of 8 bases. Germline V gene sequence: CDR1 LGHDT, CDR2 YNNKEL (reference sequence). The CDR3 sequence is CASSQELQDNEQFF. Here the CDR3 DNA reads TGTGCCAGCAGCCAAGAGCTCCAGGACAATGAGCAGTTCTTC.

This clonotype was found a few times. The chain uses TRBV5-1 and TRBJ2-2, with 8 nucleotides matching TRBD1. Germline-derived CDR1 and CDR2 are SGHRS and YFSETQ. V dropped 6 bases and J dropped 2; count of bases not matched to a gene: 6. CDR3 size: 15 residues. For the CDR3, the DNA is TGCGCCAGCACCCCAGGGGGCGGAAACACCGGGGAGCTGTTTTTT. Translation gives CASTPGGGNTGELFF.

This clonotype was recorded once. This may stem from a read error, because a much larger clone lies one nucleotide away. The chain is built from TRBV3-1 and TRBJ1-2; D is uncertain. The CDR3 sequence is 12 residues long. From germline, CDR1 is LGHDT and CDR2 YNNKEL (reference sequence). V was pared by 0 bases and J by 7 bases, with 6 bases between. In nucleotides, the CDR3 is TGTGCCAGCAGCCAAGAAAGAAGTGGCTACACCTTC. It translates to CASSQERSGYTF.

In its sample, this clonotype was seen many times. The chain combines TRBV27 with TRBJ1-2; the match to TRBD1 covers 7 bases. The germline CDR1 and CDR2 sequences are MNHEY and SMNVEV (reference sequence). This CDR3 spans 15 amino acids. V was clipped by 5 bases and J by 3 bases; unmatched bases: 9. The CDR3 region has the DNA TGTGCCAGCAGTCCAACAGGGGTGCGGTACTATGGCTACACCTTC. The encoded protein is CASSPTGVRYYGYTF.

There are many counts of this clonotype. This rearrangement joins TRBV12-3 or TRBV12-4 to TRBJ2-2; no clear D gene. This CDR3 spans 16 amino acids. Trimming stripped 3 bases from V and 0 bases from J, with 11 bases between. CDR3 in amino acids: CASSFVGLANTGELFF. For the CDR3, the DNA is TGTGCCAGCAGTTTTGTGGGGTTAGCGAACACCGGGGAGCTGTTTTTT.

This clonotype was observed many times. CDR3 region: CASNRDADTPYEQYF. The CDR3 DNA is TGTGCCAGCAACCGGGACGCCGATACCCCCTACGAGCAGTACTTC. J is TRBJ2-7 and V is TRBV12-3 or TRBV12-4, with D tentatively TRBD1 or TRBD2 (5 bases each). This CDR3 is 15 amino acids long. V was cut by 7 bases and J by 2 bases, with 18 bases left in between.

The V and J genes are TRBV5-1 and TRBJ2-4, with 7 positions matching TRBD2. This CDR3 is built from 15 residues. J was trimmed by 8 bases and V by 4 bases; bases with no gene match: 12. Germline CDR1 and CDR2: SGHRS and YFSETQ. This chain's CDR3 is CASSRAGEDWDIQYF. The CDR3 bases are TGCGCCAGCAGCCGGGCGGGGGAGGATTGGGACATTCAGTACTTC. The whole variable domain, remainder taken from reference TRBV5-1 and TRBJ2-4, is KAGVTQTPRYLIKTRGQQVTLSCSPISGHRSVSWYQQTPGQGLQFLFEYFSETQRNKGNFPGRFSGRQFSNSRSEMNVSTLELGDSALYLCASSRAGEDWDIQYFGAGTRLSVL.

This sequence joins TRBV13 and TRBJ2-1, with 7 bases identical to TRBD1. Germline CDR1 is PRHDT and CDR2 is FYEKMQ (reference sequence). This CDR3 has 13 residues. J was trimmed by 7 bases and V by 5 bases; bases with no gene match: 5. The CDR3 here is CASSGLTGNEQFF. In DNA form, the CDR3 reads TGTGCCAGCAGCGGGTTGACAGGGAATGAGCAGTTCTTC.

In its sample, this clonotype was seen many times. The rearrangement uses TRBV28 and TRBJ1-4; D remains ambiguous. Trimming pared 3 bases from V and 0 bases from J, leaving 20 bases between. Per germline, CDR1 MDHEN and CDR2 SYDVKM. This CDR3 region has 19 residues. For the CDR3, the DNA is TGTGCCAGCAGTTTCTTCCCGACCCCGACTTATGCAACTAATGAAAAACTGTTTTTT. Its protein is CASSFFPTPTYATNEKLFF.